Each of the 21 T cell receptor beta chains below was sequenced from the same sample in a study of identical twins. TCRdb reprocessed the 5' RACE reads with MiXCR, giving one entry per CDR3 protein. Seen here are around 680,000 distinct CDR3 sequences, 8.6% observed once, and the top ten hold around 0.98%. This sample was also put to use in a study of yellow fever vaccine responses in identical twins.

Sequenced input: PBMCs. Receptors originate from a woman younger than 35 in good health.

This clonotype has a handful of counts. The rearrangement uses TRBV20-1 and TRBJ2-2; D possibly corresponds to TRBD2 (5 bases). The length of the CDR3 is 16 residues. Germline values: CDR1 DFQATT, CDR2 SNEGSKA (reference sequence). The ends were cut back, 6 bases at V and 0 bases at J, with 17 bases in the middle. The chain's CDR3 is CSAPGSGTANTGELFF. CDR3 bases: TGCAGTGCCCCGGGGTCGGGCACCGCGAACACCGGGGAGCTGTTTTTT.

This clonotype was detected only a few times. The chain links TRBV12-3 or TRBV12-4 to TRBJ1-5; no clear D gene. The V and J ends lost 1 base and 3 bases respectively, with 16 bases between them. CDR3 length: 17 amino acids. The CDR3 DNA reads TGTGCCAGCAGTTTAGACAAAGGGCTAAATCCCAATCAGCCCCAGCATTTT. Its translation: CASSLDKGLNPNQPQHF.

The J gene is TRBJ2-1, the V gene TRBV7-8; 14 bases align to TRBD2. From germline, CDR1 is SGHVS and CDR2 FQNEAQ. This CDR3 comprises 15 residues. V shed 4 bases and J 8 bases; nucleotides not matched to a gene: 4. The CDR3 region is CASSSTSGREDEQFF. DNA for the CDR3: TGTGCCAGCAGCTCGACTAGCGGGAGGGAGGATGAGCAGTTCTTC.

This clonotype was found a few times. The chain couples TRBV6-1 to TRBJ2-3, with 9 bases aligning to TRBD2. Germline loops: CDR1 MNHNS, CDR2 SASEGT. CDR3 length: 16 residues. With V trimmed by 6 bases and J by 2 bases, 9 bases remained unmatched. The CDR3, as DNA: TGTGCCAGCAGACCCATAGCGGGGGCGTACACAGATACGCAGTATTTT. Protein sequence: CASRPIAGAYTDTQYF.

This chain uses TRBV7-9 with TRBJ2-7, with D possibly TRBD2 on 6 matching bases. Trimming cost V 5 bases and J 6 bases, with 20 bases left between them. There are 15 residues in the CDR3. Germline V gene lookup returns CDR1 SEHNR and CDR2 FQNEAQ (reference sequence). The CDR3 region is CASSAELAWDLEQYF. In DNA, the CDR3 is TGTGCCAGCAGCGCCGAACTAGCCTGGGATCTCGAGCAGTACTTC.

This clonotype has just a few counts. The chain is built from TRBV27 and TRBJ2-1, with D possibly TRBD2 on 6 matching bases. The CDR3 runs 15 residues. Deletions cut 6 bases from V and 4 bases from J, with 16 bases between. The V gene's germline CDR1 is MNHEY and CDR2 SMNVEV (reference sequence). DNA of the CDR3: TGTGCCAGCAGAAGCCCGGGACTCCTTTACAATGAGCAGTTCTTC. Translating gives CASRSPGLLYNEQFF.

This clonotype was detected only a few times. This chain links TRBV12-3 or TRBV12-4 with TRBJ2-6; D uncertain. The CDR3 consists of 16 residues. The V end lost 3 bases, the J end lost 0 bases, and 9 bases lay between the germline ends. In nucleotides, the CDR3 is TGTGCCAGCAGTTTGGTTAGCAACTCTGGGGCCAACGTCCTGACTTTC. Protein: CASSLVSNSGANVLTF.

This clonotype has more than one count but fewer than ten. The V gene is TRBV7-9, the J gene TRBJ2-7, with D possibly being TRBD1 (6 bases). The V end was cut by 6 bases, the J end by 6 bases, with 15 bases between. The germline V gene has CDR1 SEHNR and CDR2 FQNEAQ (reference sequence). CDR3 length: 13 amino acids. The CDR3 region is CASRDSRDTEQYF. The CDR3, as DNA: TGTGCCAGCAGGGACTCACGGGACACCGAGCAGTACTTC.

The gene calls are TRBV29-1 and TRBJ2-7; D gene unclear. V lost 2 bases and J 2 bases, leaving 13 bases between the germline ends. The CDR3 is made up of 14 amino acids. CDR1 is SQVTM, CDR2 ANQGSEA, per germline. Here the CDR3 DNA reads TGCAGCGTTGAAAGTAGGCAGGAAACCTACGAGCAGTACTTC. This codes for CSVESRQETYEQYF.

Regarding this clonotype: The junction does not match germline at one end; this may be a read error. J is TRBJ2-7 and V is TRBV7-8; unclear D gene. CDR1 SGHVS and CDR2 FQNEAQ come from the germline V gene. The CDR3 sequence is 11 residues long. The CDR3 spells CASSTRQGIHF. CDR3 nucleotide sequence: TGTGCCAGCAGCACCCGACAAGGTATCCACTTC.

This clonotype has more than one count but fewer than ten. The chain has TRBV28 and TRBJ1-1; D is unclear. V was pared by 3 bases and J by 1 base, with 9 bases between. The V gene's germline CDR1 is MDHEN and CDR2 SYDVKM. This CDR3 comprises 14 residues. The CDR3 nucleotides read TGTGCCAGCAGTTTTCGGGTGGGGAACACTGAAGCTTTCTTT. This encodes CASSFRVGNTEAFF.

This clonotype has a handful of counts. The rearrangement uses TRBV7-2 and TRBJ2-1; D is undetermined. CDR1 and CDR2 (germline): SGHTA, FQGNSA. The CDR3 is made up of 15 amino acids. V dropped 1 base and J dropped 4 bases, with 11 bases sitting between them. CDR3 amino acids: CASSLGPLEYNEQFF. DNA for the CDR3: TGTGCCAGCAGCTTAGGCCCGCTAGAGTACAATGAGCAGTTCTTC. Full variable domain (missing parts from reference TRBV7-2 and TRBJ2-1): GAGVSQSPSNKVTEKGKDVELRCDPISGHTALYWYRQSLGQGLEFLIYFQGNSAPDKSGLPSDRFSAERTGGSVSTLTIQRTQQEDSAVYLCASSLGPLEYNEQFFGPGTRLTVL.

The chain is built from TRBV6-4 and TRBJ2-3, with 14 bases that match TRBD2. CDR1 is MRHNA, CDR2 SNTAGT, per germline. V lost 5 bases to trimming and J lost 2 bases; unmatched junction nucleotides: 15. The CDR3 sequence is 20 residues long. CDR3 loop: CASSPSGLAGALTVTDTQYF. DNA for the CDR3: TGTGCCAGCAGTCCGTCGGGACTAGCGGGAGCCCTGACGGTCACAGATACGCAGTATTTT.

This clonotype appeared a few times. CDR3 amino acids: CASRGTQGFEETQYF. CDR3 DNA: TGTGCCAGCAGGGGGACACAGGGATTCGAAGAGACCCAGTACTTC. The chain combines TRBV12-3 or TRBV12-4 with TRBJ2-5, with D possibly matching TRBD1 (6 bases). The V gene lost 6 bases and the J gene lost 3 bases, with 17 bases spanning the gap. This CDR3 comprises 15 residues.

V usage is TRBV5-5 and J usage is TRBJ2-3; 7 nucleotides line up with TRBD2. In germline, CDR1 is SGHKS, CDR2 YYEKEE (reference sequence). The CDR3 spans 13 residues. V trimming: 0 bases; J trimming: 8 bases; junction bases outside the gene matches: 3. CDR3: CASSLEAGVTQYF. DNA of the CDR3: TGTGCCAGCAGCTTGGAGGCGGGAGTTACGCAGTATTTT. The full variable domain, completed using reference TRBV5-5 and TRBJ2-3, is DAGVTQSPTHLIKTRGQQVTLRCSPISGHKSVSWYQQVLGQGPQFIFQYYEKEERGRGNFPDRFSARQFPNYSSELNVNALLLGDSALYLCASSLEAGVTQYFGPGTRLTVL.

The chain recombines TRBV30 with TRBJ2-2, with 8 bases aligning to TRBD1. Germline V gene sequence: CDR1 GTSNPN, CDR2 SVGIG (reference sequence). The CDR3 contains 14 residues. V shed 0 bases and J 5 bases; nucleotides not matched to a gene: 2. The CDR3 spells CAWSVNRGTGELFF. CDR3 DNA sequence: TGTGCCTGGAGTGTGAACAGGGGGACCGGGGAGCTGTTTTTT.

This sequence joins TRBV9 and TRBJ2-1; a possible D gene is TRBD2 (6 bases). V was pared by 5 bases and J by 0 bases, with 24 bases between. The length of the CDR3 is 19 residues. CDR1 and CDR2 from the germline V gene are SGDLS and YYNGEE. CDR3 nucleotide sequence: TGTGCCAGCAGGTCGTCTCTTAGCGGTCTCGTGAGCTCCTACAATGAGCAGTTCTTC. It codes for CASRSSLSGLVSSYNEQFF.

This clonotype was counted a few times. The chain has TRBV27 and TRBJ2-3; TRBD2 matches at 8 bases. Germline V CDR1 and CDR2: MNHEY, SMNVEV (reference sequence). The CDR3 is 16 residues long. V was pared by 2 bases and J by 3 bases, with 7 bases of the junction left unmatched. CDR3 in DNA: TGTGCCAGCAGTTTACTCGGGGGGGCCCCGACAGATACGCAGTATTTT. Translated: CASSLLGGAPTDTQYF.

The CDR3 DNA reads as TGTGCCAGCAGTTTAACTAGCGGAAAGAGCTCCTACAATGAGCAGTTCTTC. This translates into CASSLTSGKSSYNEQFF. The genes are TRBV6-5 and TRBJ2-1, with 8 bases fitting TRBD2. The CDR3 runs to 17 residues. Unmatched junction bases numbered 8, after V lost 4 bases and J lost 0 bases. Germline-derived CDR1 and CDR2 are MNHEY and SVGAGI.

The chain employs TRBV5-6 and TRBJ2-7; 13 bases fit TRBD2. Per the germline V gene, CDR1 is SGHDT and CDR2 is YYEEEE. The CDR3 runs to 15 residues. The junction had 3 bases not matched to a gene; V was cut back by 4 bases and J by 2 bases. The CDR3 region has the DNA TGTGCCAGCAGCCAACTAGCGGGGGGGCCCTACGAGCAGTACTTC. Protein sequence: CASSQLAGGPYEQYF.

The chain employs TRBV6-2 or TRBV6-3 and TRBJ2-7, with 8 bases lining up with TRBD1. Unmatched junction bases numbered 5, after V lost 3 bases and J lost 1 base. The CDR3 is 15 amino acids. Germline V gene sequence: CDR1 MNHEY, CDR2 SVGEGT. The CDR3 loop is CASSYDDRGSYEQYF. The CDR3, as DNA: TGTGCCAGCAGTTATGACGACAGGGGATCCTACGAGCAGTACTTC.